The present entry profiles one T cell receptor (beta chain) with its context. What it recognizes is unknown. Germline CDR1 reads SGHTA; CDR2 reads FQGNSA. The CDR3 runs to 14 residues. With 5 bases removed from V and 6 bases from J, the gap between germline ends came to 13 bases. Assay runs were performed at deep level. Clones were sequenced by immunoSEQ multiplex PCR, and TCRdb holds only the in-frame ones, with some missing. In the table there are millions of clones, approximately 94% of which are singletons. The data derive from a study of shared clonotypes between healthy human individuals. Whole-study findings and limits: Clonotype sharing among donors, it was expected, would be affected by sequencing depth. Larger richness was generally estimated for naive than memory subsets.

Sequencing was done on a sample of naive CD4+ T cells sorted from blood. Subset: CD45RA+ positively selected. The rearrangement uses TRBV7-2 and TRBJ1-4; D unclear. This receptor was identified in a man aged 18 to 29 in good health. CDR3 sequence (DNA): TGTGCCAGCAGCCCAAGGTACACGGATGAAAAACTGTTTTTT. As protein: CASSPRYTDEKLFF.